These 23 T cell receptor beta chains share one sample of origin, sequenced in a study of cytomegalovirus exposure and HLA in healthy donors. Vbeta (60) and Jbeta (13) primers were used in the PCR. The data were produced by immunoSEQ multiplex PCR, yet TCRdb's version contains in-frame clones alone and is incomplete. The repertoire holds 120,000 to 150,000 clones, about 75% seen once, with about 1.7% in the top ten. The material sequenced was PBMCs. The origin of the receptors is a woman younger than 45 in good health and CMV-seronegative.

V usage is TRBV6-1 and J usage is TRBJ1-2; TRBD1 aligns across 9 bases. Germline V gene sequence: CDR1 MNHNS, CDR2 SASEGT. This CDR3 has 13 amino acids. V was pared by 5 bases and J by 6 bases, with 4 bases of the junction left unmatched. This CDR3 reads CASSRRDRDGYTF. CDR3 coding DNA: TGTGCCAGCAGTCGCCGGGACAGGGATGGCTACACCTTC.

The J gene is TRBJ1-5, the V gene TRBV19, with 7 bases identical to TRBD1. The junction had 2 bases not matched to a gene; V was cut back by 3 bases and J by 3 bases. CDR3 size: 14 residues. Germline V CDR1 and CDR2: LNHDA, SQIVND (reference sequence). Here the CDR3 DNA reads TGTGCCAGTAGTATGGGACAGCTCAATCAGCCCCAGCATTTT. It codes for CASSMGQLNQPQHF.

The chain recombines TRBV5-8 with TRBJ1-5; a weak D match, TRBD1 (5 bases). CDR3 length: 17 residues. Trimming cost V 2 bases and J 0 bases, with 15 bases left between them. The germline V gene has CDR1 SGHTS and CDR2 YDEGEE. The CDR3 spells CASSFYTGENSNQPQHF. The CDR3 bases are TGTGCCAGCAGCTTCTATACAGGTGAGAATAGCAATCAGCCCCAGCATTTT.

The chain has TRBV12-5 and TRBJ2-1, with D perhaps matching TRBD1 (5 bases). The V and J ends lost 0 bases and 1 base respectively, with 13 bases between them. This CDR3 is 17 amino acids long. Germline lookup yields CDR1 LGHNT and CDR2 FRNRAP. This CDR3 reads CASGLVGEQASYNEQFF. The CDR3 bases are TGTGCTAGTGGTTTGGTAGGAGAACAGGCGTCCTACAATGAGCAGTTCTTC.

This clone was observed a few times. This sequence joins TRBV30 and TRBJ2-2; 10 positions agree with TRBD1. With V trimmed by 0 bases and J by 6 bases, 4 bases remained unmatched. The CDR3 is made up of 15 amino acids. Germline V gives CDR1 GTSNPN, CDR2 SVGIG (reference sequence). CDR3 DNA sequence: TGTGCCTGGAGTGTACCCGGGACAGGGGCCGGGGAGCTGTTTTTT. Residues: CAWSVPGTGAGELFF.

The chain has TRBV7-9 and TRBJ2-2; 7 bases align to TRBD1. This CDR3 contains 16 residues. V trimming: 0 bases; J trimming: 6 bases; junction bases outside the gene matches: 7. The germline V gene has CDR1 SEHNR and CDR2 FQNEAQ (reference sequence). The DNA of the CDR3 is TGTGCCAGCAGCTTAGCCCCGGGACAGCCTGCCGGGGAGCTGTTTTTT. This encodes CASSLAPGQPAGELFF.

The gene calls are TRBV19 and TRBJ2-1, with 7 positions matching TRBD1. CDR3 length: 14 residues. The ends lost 4 bases at V and 10 bases at J; junction bases unmatched: 10. In germline, CDR1 is LNHDA, CDR2 SQIVND (reference sequence). DNA of the CDR3: TGTGCCAGTAGTACGCGGACAGGAGATACCGAGCAGTTCTTC. The encoded protein is CASSTRTGDTEQFF.

The V call is TRBV6-5, the J call TRBJ2-5; 10 nucleotides align to TRBD2. J was trimmed by 6 bases and V by 6 bases; bases with no gene match: 4. In germline, CDR1 is MNHEY, CDR2 SVGAGI. The CDR3 loop spans 13 amino acids. The CDR3 loop reads CASRVAGGKTQYF. CDR3 in DNA: TGTGCCAGCAGGGTAGCGGGGGGAAAGACCCAGTACTTC.

This clone was detected only once. Other DNA sequences from this sample encode an identical CDR3 as well. This sequence joins TRBV6-5 and TRBJ1-1; D gene ambiguous. The ends were cut back, 6 bases at V and 1 base at J, with 9 bases in the middle. The CDR3 has 13 residues. Germline values: CDR1 MNHEY, CDR2 SVGAGI. CDR3 amino acids: CASRRGGNTEAFF. The DNA for the CDR3 is TGTGCCAGCAGGCGGGGAGGGAACACTGAAGCTTTCTTT.

The V gene is TRBV5-1, the J gene TRBJ1-2; 7 bases line up with TRBD1. Trimming removed 4 bases from V and 7 bases from J; junction bases left unmatched: 10. Germline CDR1 SGHRS, CDR2 YFSETQ. This CDR3 comprises 14 residues. In DNA form, the CDR3 reads TGCGCCAGCAGCCCGCCAGGACAGGTCTCTGGCTACACCTTC. Protein: CASSPPGQVSGYTF.

Only one count was recorded for this clone. This chain joins TRBV5-1 and TRBJ2-1, with no clear D. Germline V gene lookup returns CDR1 SGHRS and CDR2 YFSETQ. The CDR3 extends over 15 amino acids. V lost 1 base and J 0 bases, leaving 8 bases between the germline ends. The CDR3: CASSLTVSSYNEQFF. CDR3 bases: TGCGCCAGCAGCTTGACAGTAAGCTCCTACAATGAGCAGTTCTTC.

This clone was picked up a small number of times. DNA for the CDR3: TGCGCCAGCAGCTTGGCGGCTAGCGGGGCAGATACGCAGTATTTT. Protein product: CASSLAASGADTQYF. The chain joins TRBV5-1 to TRBJ2-3, with 9 bases lining up with TRBD2. Germline-derived CDR1 and CDR2 are SGHRS and YFSETQ. The CDR3 sequence is 15 residues long. With 0 bases clipped from V and 4 bases from J, the junction kept 3 bases outside the gene matches.

The gene calls are TRBV27 and TRBJ1-4; 7 bases agree with TRBD1. Germline V CDR1 and CDR2: MNHEY, SMNVEV (reference sequence). Losses at the gene ends were 5 bases for V and 5 bases for J; bases not matched to a gene: 8. The CDR3 covers 15 residues. The CDR3 reads CASSNRGLRNEKLFF. Here the CDR3 DNA reads TGTGCCAGCAGTAACAGGGGCCTGAGAAATGAAAAACTGTTTTTT. Full variable domain (rest looked up from reference TRBV27 and TRBJ1-4): EAQVTQNPRYLITVTGKKLTVTCSQNMNHEYMSWYRQDPGLGLRQIYYSMNVEVTDKGDVPEGYKVSRKEKRNFPLILESPSPNQTSLYFCASSNRGLRNEKLFFGSGTQLSVL.

This clone was seen a handful of times. The V gene is TRBV9, the J gene TRBJ1-1; TRBD1 aligns across 8 bases. CDR3 length: 17 amino acids. Germline trimming cut 0 bases from V and 0 bases from J; bases unmatched to any gene: 7. Per the germline V gene, CDR1 is SGDLS and CDR2 is YYNGEE. CDR3 bases: TGTGCCAGCAGCGTAGACCCCGCGACAGGGGTGAACACTGAAGCTTTCTTT. Translating it yields CASSVDPATGVNTEAFF.

This clone was counted a single time. The V gene is TRBV5-1, the J gene TRBJ1-2; D is possibly TRBD1 (6 bases). CDR1 and CDR2 (germline): SGHRS, YFSETQ. V lost 0 bases and J lost 7, with 19 bases in between. There are 16 residues in the CDR3. For the CDR3, the DNA is TGCGCCAGCAGCTTGGTGGGTAGAGGCAGGGGCTCTGGCTACACCTTC. It codes for CASSLVGRGRGSGYTF.

The chain has TRBV5-8 and TRBJ1-4; D unresolved. The CDR3 loop spans 14 amino acids. Germline CDR1 SGHTS, CDR2 YDEGEE. Trimming cost V 7 bases and J 5 bases, with 15 bases left between them. CDR3 sequence (DNA): TGTGCCAGCCGCGCAGGTCGAAGGAATGAAAAACTGTTTTTT. Amino acids: CASRAGRRNEKLFF.

The genes are TRBV11-2 and TRBJ2-3; a weak D match, TRBD2 (5 bases). The germline V and J ends were trimmed by 5 bases and 14 bases, with 17 bases remaining between them. The CDR3 is made up of 12 amino acids. From germline, CDR1 is SGHAT and CDR2 FQNNGV. In DNA form, the CDR3 reads TGTGCCAGCAGCCTCCGGGGAGCTTTGAGGTATTTT. Protein: CASSLRGALRYF.

To note about this clone: The sample contains more than one DNA sequence encoding this CDR3. The chain is built from TRBV7-6 and TRBJ1-1, with D unclear. Germline CDR1 reads SGHVS; CDR2 reads FNYEAQ. This CDR3 region has 13 residues. V was pared by 5 bases and J by 1 base, with 8 bases between. The CDR3 DNA reads TGTGCCAGCAGCACCCAGGAGAACACTGAAGCTTTCTTT. It encodes CASSTQENTEAFF.

This rearrangement joins TRBV5-1 to TRBJ2-7, with 10 nucleotides matching TRBD1. V lost 0 bases to trimming and J lost 5 bases; unmatched junction nucleotides: 5. Germline V CDR1 and CDR2: SGHRS, YFSETQ. The CDR3 runs to 15 residues. The CDR3 protein is CASSLAGTGDHEQYF. In DNA, the CDR3 is TGCGCCAGCAGCTTGGCCGGGACAGGGGATCACGAGCAGTACTTC.

The chain links TRBV6-5 to TRBJ1-2; 12 nucleotides line up with TRBD1. This CDR3 has 13 amino acids. Losses at the gene ends were 6 bases for V and 11 bases for J; bases not matched to a gene: 7. Germline assignment: CDR1 MNHEY and CDR2 SVGAGI. CDR3 bases: TGTGCCAGCAGGGGACCGGGACAGGGGGCATACACCTTC. Translated, it gives CASRGPGQGAYTF.

This chain links TRBV7-8 with TRBJ2-5, with 8 bases lining up with TRBD2. CDR3 length: 13 amino acids. Germline V gene sequence: CDR1 SGHVS, CDR2 FQNEAQ. V shed 4 bases, J shed 4 bases, and the junction held 2 bases outside the gene matches. CDR3: CASSSTSVETQYF. DNA for the CDR3: TGTGCCAGCAGCTCGACTAGCGTAGAGACCCAGTACTTC.

In regard to this clone: Compared with germline, one end of the junction differs, possibly owing to a read error. The chain is built from TRBV9 and TRBJ1-3, with 7 nucleotides matching TRBD1. Germline V gene data show CDR1 as SGDLS and CDR2 as YYNGEE. CDR3 length: 15 residues. The CDR3 DNA follows: TGTGCCAGCAGCGTAGCGGGACAGTCTGAAAACACCATATATTTT. Translating gives CASSVAGQSENTIYF.

In this sample, this clone turned up a few times. This chain uses TRBV7-9 with TRBJ1-5; perhaps TRBD1 as D (5 bases). Trimming shortened V by 3 bases and J by 5 bases, and 8 bases separated the two germline ends. The CDR3 runs to 13 residues. Germline CDR1 is SEHNR and CDR2 is FQNEAQ (reference sequence). CDR3 in DNA: TGTGCCAGCAGCTTTGACAGCTATCAGCCCCAGCATTTT. It codes for CASSFDSYQPQHF.